The present entry profiles one T cell receptor beta chain with its context. The target antigen is unknown. These data are taken from a study of vaccination and CD4 T cells after COVID-19. The V and J ends lost 6 bases and 5 bases, in that order; junction bases with no gene match: 2. From germline, CDR1 is LNHDA and CDR2 SQIVND (reference sequence). This CDR3 is built from 13 residues. Described treatment: approximately 9-day PBMC culture with coronavirus spike peptide pools or control peptides (ViraFEST assay). ViraFEST sequenced TCRs after peptide-pool expansion of antigen-specific T cells. Upon completion of about nine days of culture, CD4+ T cells were isolated via negative selection. With the Oncomine TCR Beta short-read assay, DNA from cultured CD4+ T cells was sequenced. One entry per CDR3 protein, called by TCRdb with MiXCR from the PCR reads. The sample lists 28,000 or so distinct CDR3 sequences, under 70% occurring once.

The chain has TRBV19 and TRBJ1-5; 9 nucleotides match TRBD1. This clonotype was sampled from a human donor who had recovered from COVID-19. Sequences were obtained from CD4+ T cells from blood, cultured in vitro. DNA of the CDR3: TGTGCCAGTAGATGGACAGGGGATCAGCCCCAGCATTTT. Translating gives CASRWTGDQPQHF.